This entry lists 14 T cell receptor beta chains sequenced from one sample in a study of response to subunit inactivated influenza vaccine. TCRdb reanalysed the RT-PCR reads using MiXCR and keeps one entry per CDR3 protein. The sample lists more than 600,000 distinct CDR3 sequences, 15% to 20% occurring once. The sample in question was PBMCs from blood, obtained more than 4 days after vaccination. These receptors originate from a man aged 50 to 60 who received an inactivated influenza vaccine.

V and J are TRBV11-2 and TRBJ2-5, with D uncertain. V shed 0 bases and J shed 7 bases, with 15 bases lying between them. The CDR3 runs to 15 residues. From germline, CDR1 is SGHAT and CDR2 FQNNGV. The CDR3 loop reads CASSLESLPPTTQYF. The DNA for the CDR3 is TGTGCCAGCAGCTTAGAATCGCTACCCCCCACGACCCAGTACTTC.

The V and J genes are TRBV30 and TRBJ2-2; the D call may be TRBD1 or TRBD2 (5 bases each). Between the trimmed V and J ends, which lost 2 bases and 3 bases, there was a span of 16 bases. The CDR3 runs 16 residues. CDR1 and CDR2 (germline): GTSNPN, SVGIG (reference sequence). The DNA for the CDR3 is TGTGCCTGGAGTAGAGGGACCGTCCTATACACCGGGGAGCTGTTTTTT. Encoded protein: CAWSRGTVLYTGELFF.

Ten or more counts support this clonotype. The gene calls are TRBV29-1 and TRBJ2-1, with 9 bases that match TRBD2. The trim removed 1 base at V and 9 bases at J, leaving 10 bases unmatched. There are 15 residues in the CDR3. Germline V gives CDR1 SQVTM, CDR2 ANQGSEA. The CDR3 sequence is CSVEAISGSRSEQFF. CDR3 DNA: TGCAGCGTTGAAGCGATTAGCGGGAGTAGGAGTGAGCAGTTCTTC.

This clonotype has a handful of counts. The chain combines TRBV12-3 or TRBV12-4 with TRBJ2-3, with a weak D call TRBD2 (5 bases). The CDR3 totals 15 residues. Trimming removed 7 bases from V and 2 bases from J, with 16 bases in between. CDR3 nucleotides: TGTGCCAGCAAATCTAGGACTTTCAACACAGATACGCAGTATTTT. This sequence encodes CASKSRTFNTDTQYF.

The V and J genes are TRBV11-1 and TRBJ2-1, with D unresolved. The CDR3 has 18 residues. Germline lookup yields CDR1 SGHAT and CDR2 FQDESV (reference sequence). The V end was cut by 1 base, the J end by 4 bases, with 20 bases between. The CDR3 reads CASSLVGSIMVAYNEQFF. DNA of the CDR3: TGTGCCAGCAGCTTAGTGGGGTCGATCATGGTGGCATACAATGAGCAGTTCTTC.

This clonotype was counted only a few times. V and J are TRBV29-1 and TRBJ2-2, with D uncertain. This CDR3 comprises 13 residues. The germline CDR1 and CDR2 sequences are SQVTM and ANQGSEA. With 7 bases removed from V and 3 bases from J, the gap between germline ends came to 12 bases. CDR3 DNA: TGCAGCGCTCGGTGGGATCACACCGGGGAGCTGTTTTTT. Amino acids: CSARWDHTGELFF.

The chain employs TRBV6-6 and TRBJ2-1; a possible D gene is TRBD1 (5 bases). In germline, CDR1 is MNHNY, CDR2 SVGAGI (reference sequence). CDR3 length equals 12 residues. V shed 7 bases and J shed 6 bases, with 10 bases lying between them. For the CDR3, the DNA is TGTGCCAGCAACCAGGGAAGCAATGAGCAGTTCTTC. Translating gives CASNQGSNEQFF.

This chain joins TRBV20-1 and TRBJ2-7; D remains ambiguous. The CDR3 covers 15 residues. Trimming took off 6 bases at V and 2 bases at J, with 20 bases between the two ends. Looked up from germline, CDR1 is DFQATT and CDR2 is SNEGSKA (reference sequence). In DNA, the CDR3 is TGCAGTGCCTTCGCCCCAGGACCGAAACCCTACGAGCAGTACTTC. Translation gives CSAFAPGPKPYEQYF.

The chain employs TRBV10-1 and TRBJ2-5; perhaps D is TRBD1 or TRBD2 (5 bases each). Trimming took 3 bases from V and 4 from J, leaving 9 bases between them. Looked up from germline, CDR1 is WNHNN and CDR2 is SYGVQD (reference sequence). The CDR3 is 13 residues long. The CDR3 reads CASSDGARETQYF. In DNA form, the CDR3 reads TGCGCCAGCAGTGACGGGGCACGAGAGACCCAGTACTTC.

This clonotype has a handful of counts. The V call is TRBV20-1, the J call TRBJ1-2, with TRBD1 identical over 7 bases. CDR1 and CDR2 from the germline V gene are DFQATT and SNEGSKA (reference sequence). The CDR3 is made up of 12 amino acids. CDR3 residues: CRTGTAVYGYTF. The CDR3 DNA reads TGCAGGACAGGGACAGCAGTCTATGGCTACACCTTC.

This chain uses TRBV4-2 with TRBJ2-2; TRBD2 might be the D (6 bases). This CDR3 has 16 residues. The V gene's germline CDR1 is LGHNA and CDR2 YNFKEQ. V was trimmed by 4 bases and J by 1 base, leaving 13 bases between them. The CDR3, as DNA: TGTGCCAGCAGCCCCGGCGGTAGCGGGAACACCGGGGAGCTGTTTTTT. This gives the protein CASSPGGSGNTGELFF.

This clonotype turned up a few times. The chain has TRBV7-2 and TRBJ1-4; D might be TRBD1 (6 bases). V was clipped by 3 bases and J by 3 bases, with 11 bases between them. Germline V gene data show CDR1 as SGHTA and CDR2 as FQGNSA. The CDR3 is 15 residues long. The CDR3 region is CASSFGGRANEKLFF. The DNA for the CDR3 is TGTGCCAGCAGCTTCGGGGGGCGTGCTAATGAAAAACTGTTTTTT.

V gene TRBV7-3 combines with J gene TRBJ2-3; the D call may be TRBD1 or TRBD2 (6 bases each). The V end lost 5 bases, the J end lost 2 bases, and 14 bases lay between the germline ends. The CDR3 is 15 residues long. Germline V lookup: CDR1 SGHTA, CDR2 FQGTGA. CDR3 nucleotides: TGTGCCAGCAGCCTGGGGGCGGGGACCACAGATACGCAGTATTTT. It codes for CASSLGAGTTDTQYF.

This clonotype was observed a handful of times. This chain uses TRBV24-1 with TRBJ2-1; D is perhaps TRBD1 or TRBD2 (5 bases each). V gave up 6 bases and J gave up 7 bases, with 24 bases separating them. The CDR3 covers 17 residues. The V gene's germline CDR1 is KGHDR and CDR2 SFDVKD. CDR3 amino acids: CATSSRGGGPEGNEQFF. CDR3 sequence (DNA): TGTGCCACCAGTTCTAGGGGTGGCGGGCCAGAGGGGAATGAGCAGTTCTTC.